Below, 31 T cell receptor beta chains from the same sample are listed, as sequenced in a study of cytomegalovirus exposure and HLA in healthy donors. With 60 Vbeta and 13 Jbeta primers, the PCR was carried out. Generated by immunoSEQ multiplex PCR, the TCRdb table keeps only in-frame clones and is missing some. In the table there are approximately 150,000 clones, roughly 80% of which are singletons. The sequencing sample was made of PBMCs. Source of these receptors: a man between 25 and 39 years old in good health and CMV-seronegative.

This sequence joins TRBV11-2 and TRBJ1-2; TRBD1 matches 9 bases. The CDR3 is 17 residues long. Germline V gene sequence: CDR1 SGHAT, CDR2 FQNNGV. With 5 bases clipped from V and 4 bases from J, the junction kept 14 bases outside the gene matches. CDR3 sequence: CASSPRGPTGGGYGYTF. The CDR3 DNA follows: TGTGCCAGCAGCCCTAGGGGGCCGACAGGGGGTGGCTATGGCTACACCTTC.

CDR3 in amino acids: CASSLDMLEQFF. Written as DNA, the CDR3 is TGTGCCAGCAGCTTAGATATGTTGGAGCAGTTCTTC. V gene TRBV11-2 combines with J gene TRBJ2-1; no clear D gene. The germline V gene encodes CDR1 SGHAT and CDR2 FQNNGV. This CDR3 region has 12 residues. V was trimmed by 0 bases and J by 10 bases, leaving 7 bases between them.

The rearrangement joins TRBV9 to TRBJ1-2; TRBD1 matches at 8 bases. Per the germline V gene, CDR1 is SGDLS and CDR2 is YYNGEE. The CDR3 runs to 13 residues. The J segment lost 8 bases and the V segment lost 4 bases, leaving 7 bases of the junction unmatched. The CDR3: CASSPWTGHGYTF. The DNA of the CDR3 is TGTGCCAGCAGCCCGTGGACAGGGCACGGCTACACCTTC.

This chain joins TRBV29-1 and TRBJ2-5, with 7 bases aligning to TRBD1. The end of the DNA fits TRBJ2-7 better, so the J call may be wrong. The length of the CDR3 is 11 residues. From germline, CDR1 is SQVTM and CDR2 ANQGSEA. The CDR3 sequence is CSVDRGYEQYF. The CDR3 bases are TGCAGCGTTGACAGGGGGTACGAGCAGTACTTC.

As for this clone: Its ends do not fully match the called genes, so a read error is possible. This chain joins TRBV2 and TRBJ1-6; no definite D call. This CDR3 has 13 amino acids. Germline CDR1 is SNHLY and CDR2 is FYNNEI. As DNA, the CDR3 is TGTGCCTTTCTACTCAGGCTTGGTAAACCCCCCCACTTT. This gives the protein CAFLLRLGKPPHF.

The chain has TRBV28 and TRBJ1-5; tentative D call: TRBD1 (5 bases). The germline CDR1 and CDR2 sequences are MDHEN and SYDVKM. The CDR3 runs 16 residues. V dropped 1 base and J dropped 7 bases, with 17 bases sitting between them. The CDR3 loop reads CASSLYLRVVRQPQHF. CDR3 nucleotides: TGTGCCAGCAGTTTATATCTCAGGGTGGTAAGGCAGCCCCAGCATTTT. Variable domain in full (rest from reference TRBV28 and TRBJ1-5): DVKVTQSSRYLVKRTGEKVFLECVQDMDHENMFWYRQDPGLGLRLIYFSYDVKMKEKGDIPEGYSVSREKKERFSLILESASTNQTSMYLCASSLYLRVVRQPQHFGDGTRLSIL.

The rearrangement uses TRBV4-3 and TRBJ1-3, with D tentatively TRBD1 (5 bases). V was pared by 3 bases and J by 0 bases, with 12 bases between. The CDR3 is 16 amino acids. Germline lookup yields CDR1 LGHNA and CDR2 YSLEER. The CDR3 here is CASSHREGISGNTIYF. CDR3 nucleotides: TGCGCCAGCAGCCATAGGGAGGGGATCTCTGGAAACACCATATATTTT.

The chain has TRBV30 and TRBJ2-2; no clear D. The CDR3 has 13 residues. From germline, CDR1 is GTSNPN and CDR2 SVGIG (reference sequence). Trimming took 2 bases from V and 5 from J, leaving 9 bases between them. CDR3 region: CAWSPHSTGELFF. The DNA for the CDR3 is TGTGCCTGGAGTCCACATTCGACCGGGGAGCTGTTTTTT.

Only a few counts were recorded for this clone. V usage is TRBV9 and J usage is TRBJ2-5, with TRBD2 matching over 11 bases. V lost 4 bases and J lost 5; bases outside the gene matches: 13. This CDR3 comprises 17 residues. Germline V gene data show CDR1 as SGDLS and CDR2 as YYNGEE. CDR3 DNA: TGTGCCAGCAGCCCTGGGGTAGCGGGAGGGCCTAGCGAGACCCAGTACTTC. Translated: CASSPGVAGGPSETQYF.

This chain links TRBV6-5 with TRBJ2-7; perhaps TRBD1 as D (5 bases). The V gene's germline CDR1 is MNHEY and CDR2 SVGAGI. Trimming left V 6 bases short and J 4 bases short, with 19 bases between. The CDR3 length is 15 residues. This CDR3 reads CASRGGHQTLYEQYF. The CDR3 DNA reads as TGTGCCAGCAGGGGCGGACACCAGACACTTTACGAGCAGTACTTC.

This clone was seen a few times. This chain connects TRBV7-8 to TRBJ1-3, with TRBD1 as a possible D gene (5 bases). The CDR3 consists of 17 residues. Trimming removed 5 bases at V and 4 bases at J, with 21 bases between. In germline, CDR1 is SGHVS, CDR2 FQNEAQ. CDR3 nucleotide sequence: TGTGCCAGCAGCCCTTCGGGCGGTGGGGCAGTCGGAAACACCATATATTTT. This gives the protein CASSPSGGGAVGNTIYF.

The genes are TRBV5-4 and TRBJ1-1; no clear D. CDR3 length: 16 residues. V was cut by 0 bases and J by 6 bases, with 18 bases left in between. Germline loops: CDR1 SGHNT, CDR2 YYREEE (reference sequence). The CDR3 nucleotides read TGTGCCAGCAGCTTGGCCGGGAGTGGGGTAATGTCTGAAGCTTTCTTT. As protein: CASSLAGSGVMSEAFF. Complete variable domain (other parts from reference TRBV5-4 and TRBJ1-1): ETGVTQSPTHLIKTRGQQVTLRCSSQSGHNTVSWYQQALGQGPQFIFQYYREEENGRGNFPPRFSGLQFPNYSSELNVNALELDDSALYLCASSLAGSGVMSEAFFGQGTRLTVV.

The chain recombines TRBV18 with TRBJ2-3; D possibly corresponds to TRBD1 (5 bases). V lost 2 bases to trimming and J lost 2 bases, with 5 bases between them. The CDR3 is 13 residues long. The germline V gene encodes CDR1 KGHSH and CDR2 LQKENI. The CDR3: CASSPGATDTQYF. CDR3 coding DNA: TGTGCCAGCTCACCAGGGGCCACAGATACGCAGTATTTT.

The V gene is TRBV30, the J gene TRBJ1-2, with 8 positions matching TRBD1. CDR1 and CDR2 from the germline V gene are GTSNPN and SVGIG (reference sequence). J gave up 2 bases and V 3 bases, and 8 bases lay outside the gene matches. The CDR3 has 15 residues. CDR3 DNA sequence: TGTGCCTGGAGCCGACAGGGGCCCTTAAACTATGGCTACACCTTC. Encoded protein: CAWSRQGPLNYGYTF.

The CDR3 is CASSRVRQGAVYEQYF. As DNA, the CDR3 is TGTGCCAGCAGCAGAGTGAGACAGGGGGCGGTTTACGAGCAGTACTTC. The chain combines TRBV21-1 with TRBJ2-7; no check of the table's D call, TRBD1, against the DNA was made. TRBV21-1 is an annotated pseudogene. There are 16 residues in the CDR3.

V is TRBV27 and J is TRBJ1-2; D might be TRBD1 (6 bases). Trimming pared 4 bases from V and 3 bases from J, leaving 9 bases between. This CDR3 is built from 13 residues. From germline, CDR1 is MNHEY and CDR2 SMNVEV (reference sequence). The DNA for the CDR3 is TGTGCCAGCAGTTCACAGGGTGACTATGGCTACACCTTC. Translation: CASSSQGDYGYTF.

V is TRBV27 and J is TRBJ2-2; 7 positions match TRBD1. The CDR3 is 15 residues long. J gave up 5 bases and V 6 bases, and 9 bases lay outside the gene matches. Germline CDR1 MNHEY, CDR2 SMNVEV (reference sequence). The CDR3 here is CASRSRGLGTGELFF. The CDR3 coding sequence is TGTGCCAGCAGATCGAGGGGGCTGGGGACCGGGGAGCTGTTTTTT.

This clone was seen more than once but under ten times. This rearrangement joins TRBV2 to TRBJ1-5, with D uncertain. Germline V gene sequence: CDR1 SNHLY, CDR2 FYNNEI. The germline V and J ends were trimmed by 5 bases and 1 base, with 18 bases remaining between them. This CDR3 spans 17 amino acids. The CDR3 reads CASSLEATEGSNQPQHF. As DNA, the CDR3 is TGTGCCAGCAGTTTGGAGGCAACGGAGGGAAGCAATCAGCCCCAGCATTTT.

The chain's CDR3 is CASSYTGDGYTF. Here the CDR3 DNA reads TGTGCCAGCAGTTATACCGGGGATGGCTACACCTTC. The V and J genes are TRBV11-2 and TRBJ1-2; the D is unclear. V was cut by 6 bases and J by 6 bases, with 11 bases left in between. Per germline, CDR1 SGHAT and CDR2 FQNNGV. This CDR3 spans 12 amino acids.

This clone was detected a few times. V gene TRBV5-1 combines with J gene TRBJ2-7; possible D gene TRBD1, 5 bases. Per germline, CDR1 SGHRS and CDR2 YFSETQ. The CDR3 is 13 residues long. Trimming took off 0 bases at V and 3 bases at J, with 7 bases between the two ends. The CDR3 loop reads CASSLAGIYEQYF. Here the CDR3 DNA reads TGCGCCAGCAGCTTGGCAGGGATCTACGAGCAGTACTTC. Full variable domain (missing parts from reference TRBV5-1 and TRBJ2-7): KAGVTQTPRYLIKTRGQQVTLSCSPISGHRSVSWYQQTPGQGLQFLFEYFSETQRNKGNFPGRFSGRQFSNSRSEMNVSTLELGDSALYLCASSLAGIYEQYFGPGTRLTVT.

The rearrangement joins TRBV5-1 to TRBJ2-7; maybe TRBD1 (6 bases). CDR1 SGHRS and CDR2 YFSETQ come from the germline V gene. Trimming took off 1 base at V and 3 bases at J, with 11 bases between the two ends. The CDR3 loop spans 14 amino acids. CDR3 bases: TGCGCCAGCAGCTTGCGACAGGCGGACTACGAGCAGTACTTC. Translating it yields CASSLRQADYEQYF.

V and J are TRBV6-1 and TRBJ2-1; D possibly corresponds to TRBD1 (6 bases). Germline V gene data show CDR1 as MNHNS and CDR2 as SASEGT. The V end was cut by 2 bases, the J end by 0 bases, with 11 bases between. This CDR3 contains 16 residues. CDR3 in amino acids: CASSERTATSYNEQFF. CDR3 bases: TGTGCCAGCAGTGAACGGACAGCTACCTCCTACAATGAGCAGTTCTTC.

The chain employs TRBV5-1 and TRBJ1-6; D uncertain. CDR3 length: 12 amino acids. Trimming cost V 0 bases and J 8 bases, with 3 bases left between them. Germline-derived CDR1 and CDR2 are SGHRS and YFSETQ. The chain's CDR3 is CASSLAHSPLHF. The CDR3 nucleotides are TGCGCCAGCAGCTTGGCTCATTCACCCCTCCACTTT.

The V gene is TRBV21-1, the J gene TRBJ1-1; the table names TRBD1, a call not compared with the DNA. TRBV21-1 is marked as a pseudogene. The CDR3 has 14 amino acids. CDR3 DNA sequence: TGTGCCAGCAGCCGGGCACAGGGGGGCACTGAAGCTTTCTTT. Its protein is CASSRAQGGTEAFF.

V is TRBV5-6 and J is TRBJ2-3; 10 bases map to TRBD2. From germline, CDR1 is SGHDT and CDR2 YYEEEE. V shed 4 bases, J shed 1 base, and the junction held 3 bases outside the gene matches. CDR3 length: 15 residues. DNA of the CDR3: TGTGCCAGCAGCGTAGCGGGAGGTGGCACAGATACGCAGTATTTT. It is translated as CASSVAGGGTDTQYF.

This chain joins TRBV19 and TRBJ1-2; D is possibly TRBD1 (5 bases). Germline V gives CDR1 LNHDA, CDR2 SQIVND (reference sequence). V was cut by 5 bases and J by 3 bases, with 10 bases left in between. The CDR3 length is 13 residues. The CDR3 protein is CASSGARDYGYTF. Here the CDR3 DNA reads TGTGCCAGTAGTGGGGCCAGGGACTATGGCTACACCTTC.

This chain uses TRBV28 with TRBJ1-1, with TRBD1 matching 8 bases. The CDR3 is made up of 14 amino acids. V shed 3 bases, J shed 3 bases, and the junction held 3 bases outside the gene matches. The germline gives CDR1 MDHEN, CDR2 SYDVKM. The CDR3 protein is CASSLGQVYTEAFF. CDR3 DNA: TGTGCCAGCAGTTTGGGACAGGTCTACACTGAAGCTTTCTTT.

The chain has TRBV19 and TRBJ1-5; the match to TRBD1 covers 10 bases. The CDR3 is made up of 16 amino acids. Germline V lookup: CDR1 LNHDA, CDR2 SQIVND (reference sequence). Trimming took 1 base from V and 2 from J; bases not matched to a gene: 2. CDR3 nucleotide sequence: TGTGCCAGTAGTATAGTCGGGACAGGGGGCAATCAGCCCCAGCATTTT. This gives the protein CASSIVGTGGNQPQHF.

This clone was seen once. This sequence joins TRBV5-1 and TRBJ2-7; 11 nucleotides align to TRBD1. After removal of 5 bases from V and 1 base from J, the junction contained 5 bases not matched to a gene. This CDR3 contains 15 residues. Germline CDR1 is SGHRS and CDR2 is YFSETQ. For the CDR3, the DNA is TGCGCCAGCAGACACGGGACAGGGGGATCCTACGAGCAGTACTTC. Translated: CASRHGTGGSYEQYF.

The chain recombines TRBV5-4 with TRBJ2-7, with a tentative D call TRBD1 (6 bases). V dropped 4 bases and J dropped 2 bases, with 19 bases sitting between them. The V gene's germline CDR1 is SGHNT and CDR2 YYREEE (reference sequence). This CDR3 is built from 16 residues. CDR3 sequence (DNA): TGTGCCAGCAGCGTAAACAGGGCGGTTGCGGCCTACGAGCAGTACTTC. It is translated as CASSVNRAVAAYEQYF.

The chain combines TRBV9 with TRBJ2-1; 7 bases match TRBD2. This CDR3 is 16 amino acids long. V trimming: 0 bases; J trimming: 3 bases; junction bases outside the gene matches: 6. Germline loops: CDR1 SGDLS, CDR2 YYNGEE. In nucleotides, the CDR3 is TGTGCCAGCAGCGTAGGGGCTAGCGGATTCTACAATGAGCAGTTCTTC. It codes for CASSVGASGFYNEQFF.